This T cell receptor beta chain comes out of a study of OX40 agonist ivuxolimab in advanced cancers. Sequenced by immunoSEQ multiplex PCR; TCRdb stores in-frame clones only, minus some. The table records 50,000 to 85,000 clones, roughly nine tenths of them present only once. The CDR3 spans 18 residues. In regard to this clone: Its antigen remains unidentified.

Study outcomes and limitations: Specificity for antigen went undetermined in the expanded peripheral T cells. At 0.1 to 3.0 mg/kg and by week 6, CD4+ and CD8+ T cells in the blood had expanded clonally. Individuals who were partial responders at 0.1-3.0 mg/kg had clonal expansion that ranked among the lowest. The average count of expanded clones was higher among CD8+ T cells than among CD4+.

Here the sequenced sample was CD4+ or CD8+ T cells sorted from blood, taken in a trial of the OX40 agonist ivuxolimab. The clonotype was recovered from an adult with an advanced solid tumor such as melanoma, head and neck, liver or kidney cancer. The rearrangement uses TRBV21-1 and TRBJ2-6; the table's D call, TRBD1, was not checked against the DNA. TRBV21-1 is a documented pseudogene. The CDR3 DNA reads as TGTGCCAGCAGCACTAGGGGCAGTCTAAATTTGGGGGCCAACGTCCTGACTTTC. Protein product: CASSTRGSLNLGANVLTF.